These 17 T cell receptor beta chains originate from one sample sequenced in a study of CD8+CD57+ T cells in acquired aplastic anemia. Sequencing was done on patients that had shown CD8+CD57+ cell expansion by flow cytometry. Profiling of TCR beta VDJ combinations and CDR3 sequences used genomic DNA as template. TCRdb redid the calling of the reads with MiXCR, one entry per CDR3 protein. The sample consists of about 98,000 distinct CDR3 sequences, 55% to 70% of them appearing once. What was sequenced was sorted CD4+, CD8+, or CD8+CD57+ T cells (not recorded which) from PBMCs. The receptors here all came from a human donor with aplastic anemia.

Of note for this clonotype: This sequence may be a read error, since a much larger clone differs from it by one base. This sequence joins TRBV7-9 and TRBJ2-2; tentative D call: TRBD2 (5 bases). In germline, CDR1 is SEHNR, CDR2 FQNEAQ (reference sequence). This CDR3 is built from 14 residues. The CDR3 loop reads CASSLGRSDGELLF. The DNA for the CDR3 is TGTGCCAGCAGCTTAGGAAGATCCGACGGGGAGCTGCTTTTT.

This CDR3 is CASRPGPFGETQYF. As DNA, the CDR3 is TGTGCCAGCAGACCGGGACCCTTCGGAGAGACCCAGTACTTC. This chain joins TRBV12-3 or TRBV12-4 and TRBJ2-5; D may correspond to TRBD1 or TRBD2 (5 bases each). V lost 6 bases to trimming and J lost 4 bases, with 15 bases between them. This CDR3 contains 14 residues.

The V gene is TRBV6-4, the J gene TRBJ1-4; the D gene is possibly TRBD1 (5 bases). The CDR3 sequence is 14 residues long. V lost 0 bases to trimming and J lost 7 bases, with 9 bases between them. CDR1 and CDR2 (germline): MRHNA, SNTAGT. CDR3 in amino acids: CASSDSSQGEKLFF. The CDR3 DNA follows: TGTGCCAGCAGTGACTCGTCCCAGGGTGAAAAACTGTTTTTT.

This clonotype was detected only once. The chain links TRBV20-1 to TRBJ1-2; D ambiguous. CDR3 length: 10 residues. Trimming stripped 6 bases from V and 6 bases from J, with 8 bases between. Germline V gives CDR1 DFQATT, CDR2 SNEGSKA (reference sequence). CDR3 sequence reads: CSAATDGYTF. For the CDR3, the DNA is TGCAGTGCCGCAACTGATGGCTACACCTTC.

CDR3: CASSMGLAGGGETQYF. The CDR3 region has the DNA TGTGCCAGCAGTATGGGACTAGCGGGGGGCGGGGAGACCCAGTACTTC. The chain recombines TRBV2 with TRBJ2-5, with 15 bases aligning to TRBD2. Looked up from germline, CDR1 is SNHLY and CDR2 is FYNNEI. Losses at the gene ends were 5 bases for V and 5 bases for J; bases not matched to a gene: 6. This CDR3 region has 16 residues.

This clonotype was seen many times. The rearrangement uses TRBV6-1 and TRBJ2-2, with TRBD2 matching over 7 bases. Germline values: CDR1 MNHNS, CDR2 SASEGT. The ends lost 3 bases at V and 4 bases at J; junction bases unmatched: 2. This CDR3 spans 14 amino acids. The CDR3 bases are TGTGCCAGCAGTGACACTAGCGCCACCGGGGAGCTGTTTTTT. Amino acids: CASSDTSATGELFF.

V gene TRBV20-1 combines with J gene TRBJ1-5; D is unresolved. Between the trimmed V and J ends, which lost 1 base and 4 bases, there was a span of 5 bases. CDR1 and CDR2 from the germline V gene are DFQATT and SNEGSKA (reference sequence). The CDR3 length is 12 residues. Written as DNA, the CDR3 is TGCAGTGCTAGAGGGGAGAATCAGCCCCAGCATTTT. It is translated as CSARGENQPQHF.

The chain carries TRBV19 and TRBJ1-2, with D tentatively TRBD1 (5 bases). V lost 1 base to trimming and J lost 8 bases, with 11 bases between them. The length of the CDR3 is 13 residues. Germline V gives CDR1 LNHDA, CDR2 SQIVND (reference sequence). CDR3 DNA sequence: TGTGCCAGTAGTATAGTACAGGAGTGGGGCTACACCTTC. Encoded protein: CASSIVQEWGYTF.

The chain uses TRBV5-1 and TRBJ1-6; 8 bases match TRBD1. The length of the CDR3 is 15 residues. The germline gives CDR1 SGHRS, CDR2 YFSETQ. With V trimmed by 3 bases and J by 9 bases, 8 bases remained unmatched. Here the CDR3 DNA reads TGCGCCAGCAGCTCCCGACAGGGACAGGCTTCACCCCTCCACTTT. As protein: CASSSRQGQASPLHF.

The chain combines TRBV19 with TRBJ2-7; TRBD1 is a possible D gene (6 bases). The V end lost 8 bases, the J end lost 2 bases, and 13 bases lay between the germline ends. The CDR3 length is 13 residues. Germline values: CDR1 LNHDA, CDR2 SQIVND (reference sequence). CDR3 sequence (DNA): TGTGCCAGTGCATCGGACAGACCCTACGAGCAGTACTTC. Amino acids: CASASDRPYEQYF.

The chain combines TRBV2 with TRBJ2-7, with D possibly being TRBD2 (5 bases). This CDR3 is built from 14 residues. Per the germline V gene, CDR1 is SNHLY and CDR2 is FYNNEI. The germline V and J ends were trimmed by 6 bases and 0 bases, with 12 bases remaining between them. CDR3 amino acids: CASRAGGSSYEQYF. The CDR3 DNA reads TGTGCCAGCAGGGCGGGCGGTAGCTCCTACGAGCAGTACTTC. The full variable domain, rest sourced from reference TRBV2 and TRBJ2-7, is EPEVTQTPSHQVTQMGQEVILRCVPISNHLYFYWYRQILGQKVEFLVSFYNNEISEKSEIFDDQFSVERPDGSNFTLKIRSTKLEDSAMYFCASRAGGSSYEQYFGPGTRLTVT.

V gene TRBV14 combines with J gene TRBJ2-5, with 7 bases matching TRBD1. The trim removed 0 bases at V and 0 bases at J, leaving 4 bases unmatched. The CDR3 consists of 16 residues. In germline, CDR1 is SGHDN, CDR2 FVKESK. The CDR3 loop is CASSQETGSYQETQYF. The CDR3 region has the DNA TGTGCCAGCAGCCAAGAGACAGGGTCGTACCAAGAGACCCAGTACTTC.

The chain couples TRBV2 to TRBJ2-7; tentatively, D is TRBD2 (5 bases). Trimming took 7 bases from V and 9 from J, leaving 16 bases between them. The CDR3 loop spans 12 amino acids. Germline V gene lookup returns CDR1 SNHLY and CDR2 FYNNEI. The CDR3 nucleotides are TGTGCCAGCAATGCGGAGGCCAGTTCGCAGTACTTC. Its protein product is CASNAEASSQYF.

The chain uses TRBV19 and TRBJ2-3; no reliable D call. The V end lost 1 base, the J end lost 0 bases, and 2 bases lay between the germline ends. The CDR3 is made up of 13 amino acids. Per germline, CDR1 LNHDA and CDR2 SQIVND (reference sequence). CDR3 in DNA: TGTGCCAGTAGTATAGCTAGCACAGATACGCAGTATTTT. Residues: CASSIASTDTQYF.

The chain recombines TRBV10-3 with TRBJ1-2; weak D call: TRBD1 (6 bases). Germline V gene sequence: CDR1 ENHRY, CDR2 SYGVKD. Trimming removed 4 bases at V and 6 bases at J, with 21 bases between. The CDR3 runs to 16 residues. CDR3 nucleotide sequence: TGTGCCATCAGTGCATCCTTCAGACAGGAGGAGGATGGCTACACCTTC. It codes for CAISASFRQEEDGYTF.

The chain has TRBV24-1 and TRBJ2-7; 7 nucleotides match TRBD1. The V segment lost 10 bases and the J segment 0 bases; nucleotides outside the gene matches: 2. Germline V gene sequence: CDR1 KGHDR, CDR2 SFDVKD. This CDR3 comprises 12 residues. CDR3 sequence: CATRDSSYEQYF. Here the CDR3 DNA reads TGTGCCACTCGGGACAGCTCCTACGAGCAGTACTTC.

The CDR3 region is CASSLEQGPSYEQYF. In nucleotides, the CDR3 is TGTGCCAGCAGCTTAGAGCAGGGACCTTCCTACGAGCAGTACTTC. The chain recombines TRBV7-2 with TRBJ2-7; the D gene could be TRBD1 or TRBD2 (5 bases each). V was clipped by 1 base and J by 1 base, with 11 bases between them. The CDR3 is 15 residues long. Germline V gives CDR1 SGHTA, CDR2 FQGNSA.